This T cell receptor beta chain was obtained from a study of patients and donors after allogeneic stem cell transplantation. This clonotype was counted many times. Trimming took 8 bases from V and 4 from J, leaving 16 bases between them. This CDR3 is 14 amino acids long. Germline loops: CDR1 ENHRY, CDR2 SYGVKD. MiXCR was run by TCRdb on the RT-PCR reads, yielding one entry per CDR3 protein. The sample has roughly 230,000 distinct CDR3 sequences, 14% seen once. This TCR was sampled from a human donor who was either an allogeneic HSCT recipient or a stem cell or donor lymphocyte infusion donor (not recorded which). It is not recorded whose cells these are; they may come from a transplant donor. The chain is built from TRBV10-3 and TRBJ2-3; TRBD2 might be the D (5 bases). Sequenced sample: blood, either unsorted or a sorted T cell fraction (not recorded which). The CDR3 region has the DNA TGTGCCATCGCCCTGGGCGGGTACGCAGATACGCAGTATTTT. It yields the protein CAIALGGYADTQYF.